This T cell receptor (beta chain) was recovered during a study of vaccination and CD4 T cells after COVID-19 (dated by TCRdb to 2022 to 2024). For context, the study as a whole: SARS-CoV-2 positivity had been established in the convalescent patients by nasal swab PCR, and mild disease was recorded in under ten of these patients and severe disease in one. Control cultures used a CEFX viral epitope pool as positive control, an HIV-1 Nef peptide pool as negative control, or no peptide. In nine to eleven COVID-19 convalescent patients and a few infection-naive healthy vaccine recipients, researchers compared the spike-specific CD4+ TCR repertoire from before mRNA vaccination with the repertoire from after. Post-COVID blood samples from convalescent patients were collected a median of 101 days after diagnosis, with a range of 35 to 161 days. Culture stimuli were overlapping spike peptide pools from SARS-CoV-2 and from the common cold coronaviruses HCoV-NL63, HCoV-OC43 and HCoV-229E. Participants received two doses of either the Pfizer-BioNTech BNT162b2 vaccine (n=8) or the Moderna mRNA-1273 vaccine (n=2). Post-vaccine blood samples were obtained a median of about 77 days after the second vaccine dose, with a range of roughly 14 to 241 days. In the convalescent cohort there were six males and four females, among whom were two Hispanic individuals, seven Caucasians, two Asians and one multiracial person. On the study overall, not on this receptor specifically: Nearly all vaccine-specific clones in convalescent patients (304 of 307) were mono-reactive for SARS-CoV-2 spike rather than cross-reactive with common cold coronaviruses. Among the post-vaccine SARS-CoV-2-reactive clones in convalescent patients, a median approximately 86% showed up only after vaccination, which suggests vaccine-specific priming. Although the median number of SARS-CoV-2-reactive clonotypes went up from roughly 20 after infection to approximately 40 after vaccination, the increase was not significant. The study included relatively few convalescent patients and did not analyze early timepoints after natural infection.

Reading from cysteine to phenylalanine, the CDR3 counts 12 amino acids. The entry retains the CDR3 DNA only, 36 bases that are in frame from base 1. The germline ends are 16 bases apart after V is trimmed by 6 bases and J by 11 bases. CDR1 and CDR2 are read off the germline V gene as MNHNS and SASEGT. As for this clonotype: Its antigen has not been determined. Base quality data are lacking; no much larger clone is found one base away.

Preparation of the library involved PCR. At the Johns Hopkins FTIC core, DNA from the cultured CD4+ T cells underwent TCR sequencing with the Oncomine TCR Beta short-read assay. Genomic DNA was extracted from the cultured CD4+ T cells with the QIAamp micro DNA kit. Oncomine TCR Beta libraries made from cultured CD4+ T cells were pooled using unique dual indexes and sequenced on an Illumina iSeq 100. Per the source publication's procedure: Non-productive sequences were filtered out, and CDR3s that did not start with C, did not end with F or W, or were shorter than 7 amino acids were discarded. Antigen-specific clonotypes were identified using the MANAFEST web application through comparison of peptide-stimulated wells with reference and other culture wells. Positive clones required FDR below 0.05, an odds ratio above 5, and productive frequency above 0.1% in at least two of three replicate wells. A clonotype counted as cross-reactive if it showed significant expansion both in the SARS-CoV-2 spike wells and in at least one common cold coronavirus spike condition. Using R version 3.6.1, CDR3 homology was evaluated through Levenshtein distances (stringdist) along with unrooted phylogenetic trees (ape). The raw public reads went through TCRdb reprocessing: fastp at Q25, MiXCR clone calling, in-frame beta chains kept. Every CDR3 protein is listed once, alongside the most common genes and DNA of its rows. V and J calls and clone size were set by TCRdb, not the authors. This sample has roughly 15,000 distinct CDR3 sequences in its table, and 55% to 75% of those were observed once. Around 11% of the sample comes from the top ten.

In the paper's terms, the treatment or condition label means: roughly 10-day PBMC culture with coronavirus spike peptide pools or control peptides (ViraFEST assay). To expand antigen-specific T cells with peptide pools and then pick out the expanded clonotypes through TCR sequencing, the study relied on the ViraFEST assay. Positive SARS-CoV-2 PCR tests in the convalescent patients dated from March to December 2020, before Alpha, Beta and Delta variants emerged in the United States. PBMCs were cultured at roughly 1.8 million per well in IMDM supplemented with approximately 4.7% human AB serum and 9.5 to 10 IU/ml IL-2, with approximately 11 ug/ml peptide pools added. Half of the culture medium was replaced with fresh IL-2-containing medium on days 3 and 7. Once the cells had been in culture for about 10 days, the EasySep CD4+ T cell isolation kit was used to isolate CD4+ T cells by negative selection. Ficoll-Paque Plus gradient centrifugation was used to isolate PBMCs from whole blood, and the isolated PBMCs were then either used fresh or cryopreserved at -140C. Culture conditions were generally each tested in triplicate wells.

Recombination linked TRBV6-1 to TRBJ1-1, and perhaps TRBD1 as D gene, on 6 matching bases. The source is a human donor who had recovered from COVID-19. Input material: CD4+ T cells from blood, cultured in vitro. The nucleotides read TGTGCCAGCAGGGCTTCGGGGGGCGAGGCTTTCTTT. This encodes CASRASGGEAFF.